Described below is a single T cell receptor (beta chain) sequence and its context. Its antigen is unknown. These data belong to a study of shared clonotypes between healthy human individuals. Study-level points and caveats: The expectation was that sequencing depth would affect clonotype sharing among donors.

This was a deep-level run. Each subset's genomic DNA was shared equally among a number of immunoSEQ plates. TCRdb's copy holds only in-frame clones and misses some; the assay was immunoSEQ multiplex PCR. Of roughly 2.6 million clones listed, roughly nine tenths were seen once; the top ten hold 0.14%. This CDR3 contains 14 residues. The V and J ends lost 3 bases and 9 bases respectively, with 12 bases between them. Per the germline V gene, CDR1 is KGHSH and CDR2 is LQKENI. V gene TRBV18 combines with J gene TRBJ1-6; D possibly corresponds to TRBD1 (5 bases). The source material was naive CD4+ T cells sorted from blood. Subset denoted: CD45RA+ positively selected. This TCR was recovered from a man aged 18 to 30 in good health. The CDR3 DNA reads as TGTGCCAGCTCACCGGGGCAGCTTATTTCACCCCTCCACTTT. Residues: CASSPGQLISPLHF.